One sample yielded the 6 T cell receptor beta chains listed below, sequenced in a study of control samples from healthy donors and cancer patients. Libraries were prepared by immunoSEQ multiplex PCR; TCRdb keeps only in-frame clonotypes and omits some of them. The sample records roughly 450,000 clones, roughly 90% being singletons. Sample: PBMCs. The receptors come from a man aged 35-49 years with head and neck cancer.

Worth noting for this clone: The DNA is left out, because the CDR3 cannot be placed on it with certainty; the CDR3 is given as TCRdb lists it. The V gene is TRBV12-2, the J gene TRBJ1-4; TRBD1 reflects the table's D call only, with no check against the DNA. TRBV12-2 is recorded as a pseudogene. The CDR3 spans 15 amino acids, including both terminal residues. CDR3 loop: CASRLFGQGIKFLFF.

The rearrangement links TRBV5-4 to TRBJ2-1; 7 bases are shared with TRBD2. CDR1 SGHNT and CDR2 YYREEE come from the germline V gene (reference sequence). Trimming took 4 bases from V and 0 from J; bases not matched to a gene: 7. The CDR3 is made up of 16 amino acids. CDR3 nucleotides: TGTGCCAGCAGCCCTGGCGGGGGAGGCTCCTACAATGAGCAGTTCTTC. Residues: CASSPGGGGSYNEQFF.

The chain carries TRBV9 and TRBJ1-1; D is uncertain. Trimming removed 0 bases at V and 1 base at J, with 7 bases between. Germline CDR1 is SGDLS and CDR2 is YYNGEE. The CDR3 loop spans 14 amino acids. The CDR3 spells CASSVESTNTEAFF. The CDR3 DNA is TGTGCCAGCAGCGTAGAATCGACGAACACTGAAGCTTTCTTT. Using reference TRBV9 and TRBJ1-1 for the parts outside the CDR3, the full variable domain is DSGVTQTPKHLITATGQRVTLRCSPRSGDLSVYWYQQSLDQGLQFLIQYYNGEERAKGNILERFSAQQFPDLHSELNLSSLELGDSALYFCASSVESTNTEAFFGQGTRLTVV.

The J gene is TRBJ1-3, the V gene TRBV30; no clear D gene. CDR1 is GTSNPN, CDR2 SVGIG, per germline (reference sequence). The ends were cut back, 0 bases at V and 7 bases at J, with 7 bases in the middle. This CDR3 has 12 residues. CDR3 DNA: TGTGCCTGGAGTGTGGGGAAGAACACCATATATTTT. Encoded protein: CAWSVGKNTIYF. The entire variable domain, with the rest obtained from reference TRBV30 and TRBJ1-3, is as follows: SQTIHQWPATLVQPVGSPLSLECTVEGTSNPNLYWYRQAAGRGLQLLFYSVGIGQISSEVPQNLSASRPQDRQFILSSKKLLLSDSGFYLCAWSVGKNTIYFGEGSWLTVV.

This clone was seen a single time. The CDR3 bases are TGTGCCAGCAGTGAAGCCGAACAGACGACTGAAGCTTTCTTT. Amino acid sequence: CASSEAEQTTEAFF. J is TRBJ1-1 and V is TRBV2; no clear D. The length of the CDR3 is 14 residues. CDR1 and CDR2 from the germline V gene are SNHLY and FYNNEI. Deletions cut 0 bases from V and 5 bases from J, with 10 bases between.

This rearrangement joins TRBV5-1 to TRBJ1-3; D is unresolved. The CDR3 loop spans 16 amino acids. The V end lost 1 base, the J end lost 4 bases, and 15 bases lay between the germline ends. Germline lookup yields CDR1 SGHRS and CDR2 YFSETQ. The CDR3 reads CASSLRSGVGGNTIYF. CDR3 DNA sequence: TGCGCCAGCAGCTTGAGGTCCGGGGTCGGAGGAAACACCATATATTTT.